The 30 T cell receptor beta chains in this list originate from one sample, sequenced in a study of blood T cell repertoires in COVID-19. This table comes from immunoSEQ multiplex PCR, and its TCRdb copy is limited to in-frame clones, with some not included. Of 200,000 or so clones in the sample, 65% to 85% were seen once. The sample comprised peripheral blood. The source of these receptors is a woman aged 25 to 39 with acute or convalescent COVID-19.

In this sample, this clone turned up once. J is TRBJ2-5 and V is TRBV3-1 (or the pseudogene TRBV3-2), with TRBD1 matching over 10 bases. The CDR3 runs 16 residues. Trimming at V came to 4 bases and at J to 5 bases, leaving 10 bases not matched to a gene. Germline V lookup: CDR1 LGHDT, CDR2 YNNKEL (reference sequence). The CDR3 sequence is CASSPQWDRGWETQYF. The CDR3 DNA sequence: TGTGCCAGCAGCCCTCAGTGGGACAGGGGTTGGGAGACCCAGTACTTC.

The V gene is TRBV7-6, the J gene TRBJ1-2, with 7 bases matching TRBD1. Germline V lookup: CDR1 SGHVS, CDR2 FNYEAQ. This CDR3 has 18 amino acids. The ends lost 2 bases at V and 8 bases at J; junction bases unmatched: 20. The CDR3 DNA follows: TGTGCCAGCAGCTTACTTGGGACAGCTCAGATTCTCACGCGGGGCTACACCTTC. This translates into CASSLLGTAQILTRGYTF.

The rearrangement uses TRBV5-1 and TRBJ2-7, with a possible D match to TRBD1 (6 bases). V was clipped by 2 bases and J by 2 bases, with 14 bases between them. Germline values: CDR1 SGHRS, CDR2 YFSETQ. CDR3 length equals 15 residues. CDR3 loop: CASSFQDSPTYEQYF. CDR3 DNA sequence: TGCGCCAGCAGCTTTCAGGACAGCCCTACCTACGAGCAGTACTTC.

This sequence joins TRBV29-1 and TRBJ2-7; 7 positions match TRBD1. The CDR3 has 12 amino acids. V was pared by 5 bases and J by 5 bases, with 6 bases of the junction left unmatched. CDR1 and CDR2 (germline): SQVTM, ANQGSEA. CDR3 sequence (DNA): TGCAGCGTTCTCCGGGACAGTAACGAGCAGTACTTC. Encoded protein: CSVLRDSNEQYF.

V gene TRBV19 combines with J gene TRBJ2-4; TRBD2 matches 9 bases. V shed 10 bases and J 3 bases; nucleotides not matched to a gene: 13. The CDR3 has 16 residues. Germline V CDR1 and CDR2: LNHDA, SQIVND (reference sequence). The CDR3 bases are TGTGCCACCGTCGCGGGAGGGTACGGGGACAAAAACATTCAGTACTTC. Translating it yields CATVAGGYGDKNIQYF.

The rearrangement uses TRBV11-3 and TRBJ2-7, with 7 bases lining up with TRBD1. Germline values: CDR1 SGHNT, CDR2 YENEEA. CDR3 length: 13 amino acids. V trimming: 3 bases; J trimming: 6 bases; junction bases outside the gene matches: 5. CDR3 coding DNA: TGTGCCAGCAGCTTCGCCCAGGGGGTCGAGCAGTACTTC. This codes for CASSFAQGVEQYF.

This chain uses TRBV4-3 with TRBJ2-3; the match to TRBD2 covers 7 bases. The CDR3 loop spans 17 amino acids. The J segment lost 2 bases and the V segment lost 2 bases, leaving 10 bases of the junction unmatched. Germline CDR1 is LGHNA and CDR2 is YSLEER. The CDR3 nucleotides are TGCGCCAGCAGCCAATCTCCAGTGGGGGGGTACACAGATACGCAGTATTTT. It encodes CASSQSPVGGYTDTQYF.

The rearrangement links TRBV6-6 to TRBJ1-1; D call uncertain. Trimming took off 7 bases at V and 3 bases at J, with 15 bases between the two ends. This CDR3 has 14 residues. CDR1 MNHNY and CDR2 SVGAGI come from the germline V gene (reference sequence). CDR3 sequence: CASTQTSLHTEAFF. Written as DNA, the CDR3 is TGTGCCAGCACCCAAACGAGTCTGCACACTGAAGCTTTCTTT.

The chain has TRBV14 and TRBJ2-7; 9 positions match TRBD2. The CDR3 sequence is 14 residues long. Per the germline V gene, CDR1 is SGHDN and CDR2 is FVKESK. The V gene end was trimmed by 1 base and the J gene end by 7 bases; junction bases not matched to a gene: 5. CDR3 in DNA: TGTGCCAGCAGCCAAGCGGGTCTAGCGGGAGAGCAGTACTTC. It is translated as CASSQAGLAGEQYF. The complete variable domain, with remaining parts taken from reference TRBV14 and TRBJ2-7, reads EAGVTQFPSHSVIEKGQTVTLRCDPISGHDNLYWYRRVMGKEIKFLLHFVKESKQDESGMPNNRFLAERTGGTYSTLKVQPAELEDSGVYFCASSQAGLAGEQYFGPGTRLTVT.

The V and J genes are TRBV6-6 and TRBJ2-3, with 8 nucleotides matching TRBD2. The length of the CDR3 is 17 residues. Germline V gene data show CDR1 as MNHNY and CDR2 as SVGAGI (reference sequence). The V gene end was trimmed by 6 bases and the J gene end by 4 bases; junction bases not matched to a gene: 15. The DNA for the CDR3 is TGTGCCAGCAGACGAAACCGGGGGGGGAGGGCAGCAGATACGCAGTATTTT. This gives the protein CASRRNRGGRAADTQYF.

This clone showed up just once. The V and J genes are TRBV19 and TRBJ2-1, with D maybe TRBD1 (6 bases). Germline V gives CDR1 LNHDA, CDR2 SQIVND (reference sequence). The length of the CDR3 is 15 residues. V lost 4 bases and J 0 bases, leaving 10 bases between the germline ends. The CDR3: CASSTRGSSYNEQFF. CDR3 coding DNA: TGTGCCAGTAGTACTAGGGGGAGCTCCTACAATGAGCAGTTCTTC.

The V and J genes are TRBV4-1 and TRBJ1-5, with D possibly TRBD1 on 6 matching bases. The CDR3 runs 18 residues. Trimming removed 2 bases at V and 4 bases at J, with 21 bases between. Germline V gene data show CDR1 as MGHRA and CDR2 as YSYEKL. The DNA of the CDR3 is TGCGCCAGCAGCCAACCCCGGGGGGCCGGCGAAGGAAATCAGCCCCAGCATTTT. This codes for CASSQPRGAGEGNQPQHF.

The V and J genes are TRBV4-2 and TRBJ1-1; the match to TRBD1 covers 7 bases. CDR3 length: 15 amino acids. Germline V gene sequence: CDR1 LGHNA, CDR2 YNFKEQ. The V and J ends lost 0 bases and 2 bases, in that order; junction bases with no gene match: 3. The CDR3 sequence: CASSQEGQANTEAFF. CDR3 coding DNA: TGTGCCAGCAGCCAAGAAGGACAGGCTAACACTGAAGCTTTCTTT.

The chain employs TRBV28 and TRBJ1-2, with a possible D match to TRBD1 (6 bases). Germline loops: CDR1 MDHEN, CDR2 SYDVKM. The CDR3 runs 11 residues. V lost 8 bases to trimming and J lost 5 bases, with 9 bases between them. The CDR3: CASAGEYGYTF. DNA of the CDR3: TGTGCCAGCGCAGGGGAGTATGGCTACACCTTC.

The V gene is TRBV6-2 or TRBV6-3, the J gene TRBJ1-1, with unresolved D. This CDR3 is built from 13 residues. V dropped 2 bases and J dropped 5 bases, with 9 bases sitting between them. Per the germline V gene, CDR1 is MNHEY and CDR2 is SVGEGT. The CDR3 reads CASSYPSQTEAFF. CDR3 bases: TGTGCCAGCAGTTACCCATCACAAACTGAAGCTTTCTTT.

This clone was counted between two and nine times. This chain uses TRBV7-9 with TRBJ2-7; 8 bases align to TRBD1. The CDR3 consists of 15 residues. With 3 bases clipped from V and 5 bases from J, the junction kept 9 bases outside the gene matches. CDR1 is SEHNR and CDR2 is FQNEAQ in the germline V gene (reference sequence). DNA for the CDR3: TGTGCCAGCAGCTTTTACGGGACAGGCGTCGACGAGCAGTACTTC. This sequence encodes CASSFYGTGVDEQYF.

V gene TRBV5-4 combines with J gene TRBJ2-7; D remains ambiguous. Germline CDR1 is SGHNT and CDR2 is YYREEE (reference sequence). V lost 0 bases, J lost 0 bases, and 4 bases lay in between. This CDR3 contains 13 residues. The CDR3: CASSLAFSYEQYF. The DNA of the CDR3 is TGTGCCAGCAGCTTGGCGTTCTCCTACGAGCAGTACTTC.

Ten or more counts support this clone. The CDR3 loop is CASSTTGTGGYEQYF. The DNA for the CDR3 is TGTGCCAGCAGTACCACCGGGACAGGGGGCTACGAGCAGTACTTC. V and J are TRBV6-5 and TRBJ2-7, with 11 positions matching TRBD1. The CDR3 contains 15 residues. The trim removed 5 bases at V and 3 bases at J, leaving 6 bases unmatched. CDR1 and CDR2 from the germline V gene are MNHEY and SVGAGI.

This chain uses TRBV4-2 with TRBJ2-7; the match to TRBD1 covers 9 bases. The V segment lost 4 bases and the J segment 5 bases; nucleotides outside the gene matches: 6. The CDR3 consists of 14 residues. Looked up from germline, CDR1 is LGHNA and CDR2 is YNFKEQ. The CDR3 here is CASSRTQGADEQYF. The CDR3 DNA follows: TGTGCCAGCAGCCGCACACAGGGGGCTGACGAGCAGTACTTC.

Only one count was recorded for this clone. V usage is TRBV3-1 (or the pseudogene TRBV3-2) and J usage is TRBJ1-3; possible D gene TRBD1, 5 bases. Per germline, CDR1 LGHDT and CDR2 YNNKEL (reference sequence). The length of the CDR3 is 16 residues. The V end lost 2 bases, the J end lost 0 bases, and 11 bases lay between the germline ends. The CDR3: CASSQLGGFSGNTIYF. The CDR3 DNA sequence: TGTGCCAGCAGCCAATTGGGGGGGTTCTCTGGAAACACCATATATTTT.

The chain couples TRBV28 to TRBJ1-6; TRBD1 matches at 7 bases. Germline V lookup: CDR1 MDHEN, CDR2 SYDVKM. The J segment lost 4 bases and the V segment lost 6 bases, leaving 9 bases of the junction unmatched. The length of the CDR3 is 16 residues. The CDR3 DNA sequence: TGTGCCAGCAGCTTACTTCGGGACAGTTATAATTCACCCCTCCACTTT. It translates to CASSLLRDSYNSPLHF.

CDR3 protein: CASRTGETTDTQYF. CDR3 DNA sequence: TGTGCCAGCAGGACAGGGGAGACGACAGATACGCAGTATTTT. The V and J genes are TRBV27 and TRBJ2-3, with 8 nucleotides matching TRBD1. The CDR3 has 14 amino acids. J was trimmed by 3 bases and V by 6 bases; bases with no gene match: 5. CDR1 is MNHEY and CDR2 is SMNVEV in the germline V gene (reference sequence).

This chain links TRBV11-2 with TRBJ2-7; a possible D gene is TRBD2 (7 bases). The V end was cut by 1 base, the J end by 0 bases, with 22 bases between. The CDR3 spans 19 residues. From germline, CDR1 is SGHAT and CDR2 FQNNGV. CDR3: CASSLGDGSPGGFSYEQYF. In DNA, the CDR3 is TGTGCCAGCAGCTTAGGCGACGGATCCCCGGGGGGCTTCTCCTACGAGCAGTACTTC.

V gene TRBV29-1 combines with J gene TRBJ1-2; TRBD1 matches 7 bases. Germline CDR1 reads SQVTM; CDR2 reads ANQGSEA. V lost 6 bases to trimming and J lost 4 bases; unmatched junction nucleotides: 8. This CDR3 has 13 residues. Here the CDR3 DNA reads TGCAGCGTGACAAAGGGACAGAGCTATGGCTACACCTTC. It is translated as CSVTKGQSYGYTF.

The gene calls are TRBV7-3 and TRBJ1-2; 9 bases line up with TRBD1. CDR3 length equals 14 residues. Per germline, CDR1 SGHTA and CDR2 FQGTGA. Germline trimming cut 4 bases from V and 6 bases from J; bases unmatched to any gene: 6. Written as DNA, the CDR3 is TGTGCCAGCAGCTCGGACAGGGGAGAAGATGGCTACACCTTC. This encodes CASSSDRGEDGYTF.

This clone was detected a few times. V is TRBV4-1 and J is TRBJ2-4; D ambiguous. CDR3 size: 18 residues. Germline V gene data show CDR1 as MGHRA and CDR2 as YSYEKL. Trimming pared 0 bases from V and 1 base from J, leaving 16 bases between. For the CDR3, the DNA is TGCGCCAGCAGCCAAGATCCGGCAGGCCTTGGGGCCAAAAACATTCAGTACTTC. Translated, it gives CASSQDPAGLGAKNIQYF.

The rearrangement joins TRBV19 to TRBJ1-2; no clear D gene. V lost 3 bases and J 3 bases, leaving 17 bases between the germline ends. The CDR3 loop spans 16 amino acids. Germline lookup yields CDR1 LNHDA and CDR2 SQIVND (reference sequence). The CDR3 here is CASSIGRGHRDYGYTF. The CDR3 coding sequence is TGTGCCAGTAGTATCGGTCGAGGGCACCGGGACTATGGCTACACCTTC.

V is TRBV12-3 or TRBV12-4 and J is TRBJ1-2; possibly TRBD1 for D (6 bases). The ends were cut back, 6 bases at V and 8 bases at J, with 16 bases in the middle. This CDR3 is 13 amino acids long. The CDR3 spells CASRTGGDRGYTF. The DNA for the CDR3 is TGTGCCAGCAGAACGGGGGGCGATCGGGGCTACACCTTC.

CDR3 coding DNA: TGTGCCAGTAGAGGACAGGTGGCCTACGAGCAGTACTTC. The encoded protein is CASRGQVAYEQYF. This rearrangement joins TRBV25-1 to TRBJ2-7, with 7 bases lining up with TRBD1. Germline loops: CDR1 MGHDK, CDR2 SYGVNS. The V gene end was trimmed by 9 bases and the J gene end by 2 bases; junction bases not matched to a gene: 7. The CDR3 runs 13 residues.

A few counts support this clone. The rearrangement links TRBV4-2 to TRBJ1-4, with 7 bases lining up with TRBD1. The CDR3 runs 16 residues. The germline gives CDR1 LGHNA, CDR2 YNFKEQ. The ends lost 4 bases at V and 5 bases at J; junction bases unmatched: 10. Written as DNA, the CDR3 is TGTGCCAGCAGCCCCGGGCAGGGACAGATAAATGAAAAACTGTTTTTT. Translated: CASSPGQGQINEKLFF.